What follows describes a single T cell receptor (beta chain). These data originate in a study of blood T cell repertoires in COVID-19. Background on the study: The study drew acute and convalescent COVID-19 samples from the United States, Italy and Spain. T cells, B-cell-depleted T cells, or PBMCs provided the cDNA or gDNA that served as material.

CDR3 length equals 14 residues. From germline, CDR1 is LGHDT and CDR2 YNNKEL (reference sequence). V lost 1 base and J 2 bases, leaving 8 bases between the germline ends. Some clones are missing from TCRdb's copy, which holds only in-frame ones; the method was immunoSEQ multiplex PCR. In the table there are under 200,000 clones, about 89% of which are singletons. The sequence was obtained from a man in his 70s with acute or convalescent COVID-19. The sequenced material came from peripheral blood. The V and J genes are TRBV3-1 (or the pseudogene TRBV3-2) and TRBJ1-2; tentatively, D is TRBD1 (5 bases). The CDR3 DNA follows: TGTGCCAGCAGCCAAGGCAGGGAAAACTATGGCTACACCTTC. Its translation: CASSQGRENYGYTF.